Following are 32 T cell receptor beta chains from one sample sequenced in a study of type 1 regulatory T cells. TCRdb reanalysed the reads using MiXCR and keeps one entry per CDR3 protein. The sample lists about 42,000 distinct CDR3 sequences, over 9% occurring once. For these receptors, no antigen is known. The material sequenced was cultured non-Tr1 T cells, either the whole culture or a sorted T cell fraction (not recorded which). These receptors were taken from a human donor in good health.

The chain uses TRBV7-6 and TRBJ2-7; D is unclear. With 0 bases removed from V and 2 bases from J, the gap between germline ends came to 8 bases. This CDR3 region has 14 residues. Germline CDR1 is SGHVS and CDR2 is FNYEAQ. CDR3 bases: TGTGCCAGCAGCTTAGCCCCCTCACCCTACGAGCAGTACTTC. Protein sequence: CASSLAPSPYEQYF.

Comments on this clonotype: A much larger clonotype is one base distant, so this may be a read error. The chain links TRBV24-1 to TRBJ2-7; 10 bases agree with TRBD1. Germline V lookup: CDR1 KGHDR, CDR2 SFDVKD. This CDR3 contains 15 residues. The CDR3 loop reads CVTSDRGQGNSEQYF. The CDR3 coding sequence is TGTGTCACCAGTGATCGGGGACAGGGGAACTCCGAGCAGTACTTC.

On this clonotype: The junction and the germline gene differ at one end; a read error may be behind it. The chain joins TRBV15 to TRBJ2-5; no reliable D call. The CDR3 is made up of 15 amino acids. Per the germline V gene, CDR1 is LNHNV and CDR2 is YYDKDF (reference sequence). CDR3 sequence reads: CATSGKQTFQETQCF. In nucleotides, the CDR3 is TGTGCCACCAGCGGAAAACAGACTTTTCAAGAGACCCAGTGCTTC.

The chain employs TRBV7-3 and TRBJ2-1, with D perhaps being TRBD1 or TRBD2 (5 bases each). The CDR3 extends over 15 amino acids. The V gene lost 2 bases and the J gene lost 6 bases, with 14 bases spanning the gap. Germline V gene sequence: CDR1 SGHTA, CDR2 FQGTGA. CDR3 residues: CASSLGTAGTNEQFF. CDR3 nucleotides: TGTGCCAGCAGCTTAGGTACAGCAGGGACCAATGAGCAGTTCTTC.

This clonotype was seen only a few times. The J gene is TRBJ2-1, the V gene TRBV5-4; possible D gene TRBD1, 6 bases. Germline V gene data show CDR1 as SGHNT and CDR2 as YYREEE (reference sequence). The germline V and J ends were trimmed by 0 bases and 8 bases, with 9 bases remaining between them. CDR3 length equals 13 residues. The CDR3 DNA reads as TGTGCCAGCAGCTTGGCACCAGGGGATGAGCAGTTCTTC. Protein: CASSLAPGDEQFF.

This clonotype was seen at least ten times. Here the CDR3 reads CASSLYITTSTDTQYF. CDR3 DNA sequence: TGTGCCAGCAGCTTGTATATCACCACTAGCACAGATACGCAGTATTTT. The V gene is TRBV7-9, the J gene TRBJ2-3; D unresolved. Trimming shortened V by 3 bases and J by 0 bases, and 13 bases separated the two germline ends. CDR3 length: 16 amino acids. In germline, CDR1 is SEHNR, CDR2 FQNEAQ (reference sequence).

The table lists this clonotype with a few counts. V is TRBV19 and J is TRBJ2-1; 13 bases align to TRBD2. The germline gives CDR1 LNHDA, CDR2 SQIVND (reference sequence). This CDR3 has 15 amino acids. Trimming took 3 bases from V and 4 from J; bases not matched to a gene: 0. CDR3 DNA sequence: TGTGCCAGTAGTATGGGACTAGCGGGGTACAATGAGCAGTTCTTC. Residues: CASSMGLAGYNEQFF. Supplemented by reference TRBV19 and TRBJ2-1, the full variable domain reads DGGITQSPKYLFRKEGQNVTLSCEQNLNHDAMYWYRQDPGQGLRLIYYSQIVNDFQKGDIAEGYSVSREKKESFPLTVTSAQKNPTAFYLCASSMGLAGYNEQFFGPGTRLTVL.

This clonotype has at least ten counts. The chain joins TRBV20-1 to TRBJ2-1, with TRBD2 matching 13 bases. Losses at the gene ends were 6 bases for V and 15 bases for J; bases not matched to a gene: 11. The CDR3 is 13 amino acids. Germline loops: CDR1 DFQATT, CDR2 SNEGSKA (reference sequence). DNA of the CDR3: TGCAGTGCAGGACTAGCGGGAGCCCATAACCGGTTCTTC. Its translation is CSAGLAGAHNRFF.

There are many counts of this clonotype. The CDR3, as DNA: TGTGCCACCGGCCTAGCGGGAGACACCGGGGAGCTGTTTTTT. It yields the protein CATGLAGDTGELFF. This sequence joins TRBV24-1 and TRBJ2-2; TRBD2 matches 10 bases. Trimming cost V 9 bases and J 3 bases; bases outside gene matches: 3. CDR3 length equals 14 residues. CDR1 is KGHDR and CDR2 is SFDVKD in the germline V gene.

The chain links TRBV30 to TRBJ2-5, with D tentatively TRBD1 or TRBD2 (5 bases each). Germline V lookup: CDR1 GTSNPN, CDR2 SVGIG (reference sequence). This CDR3 comprises 14 residues. The germline V and J ends were trimmed by 5 bases and 5 bases, with 18 bases remaining between them. The chain's CDR3 is CAWGRQRTGETQYF. The DNA of the CDR3 is TGTGCCTGGGGGAGACAGCGAACGGGGGAGACCCAGTACTTC.

In this sample, this clonotype turned up many times. The chain has TRBV5-1 and TRBJ2-2; no definite D call. Germline-derived CDR1 and CDR2 are SGHRS and YFSETQ. V was clipped by 4 bases and J by 7 bases, with 11 bases between them. CDR3 length: 13 amino acids. The CDR3 DNA follows: TGCGCCAGCAGCCCTGCCCCCGGCGGGGAGCTGTTTTTT. Protein sequence: CASSPAPGGELFF.

This clonotype was counted ten times or more. This sequence joins TRBV20-1 and TRBJ2-1, with TRBD2 matching over 9 bases. The germline gives CDR1 DFQATT, CDR2 SNEGSKA (reference sequence). Losses at the gene ends were 5 bases for V and 8 bases for J; bases not matched to a gene: 7. The CDR3 is 13 amino acids. The CDR3 sequence is CSASTTSGYEQFF. Written as DNA, the CDR3 is TGCAGTGCTTCCACCACTAGCGGGTATGAGCAGTTCTTC.

The chain couples TRBV5-1 to TRBJ2-5; 7 bases are a match to TRBD1. Germline-derived CDR1 and CDR2 are SGHRS and YFSETQ. This CDR3 has 13 amino acids. V shed 3 bases and J 5 bases; nucleotides not matched to a gene: 4. CDR3 sequence (DNA): TGCGCCAGCAGCTCGACAGGGTATGAGACCCAGTACTTC. It yields the protein CASSSTGYETQYF.

This clonotype has just a few counts. The chain joins TRBV20-1 to TRBJ2-1; 10 bases map to TRBD2. Trimming at V came to 0 bases and at J to 1 base, leaving 12 bases not matched to a gene. This CDR3 has 19 amino acids. Looked up from germline, CDR1 is DFQATT and CDR2 is SNEGSKA (reference sequence). DNA for the CDR3: TGCAGTGCTAGAGACCTAGCGGGAGCTGCAGACCGATCCTACAATGAGCAGTTCTTC. Its protein is CSARDLAGAADRSYNEQFF.

This clonotype is termed medium-sized. The genes are TRBV10-3 and TRBJ1-5; D gene unclear. V lost 4 bases to trimming and J lost 4 bases, with 5 bases between them. The CDR3 has 12 residues. Germline V gene data show CDR1 as ENHRY and CDR2 as SYGVKD. The CDR3 here is CAISGANQPQHF. The DNA for the CDR3 is TGTGCCATCAGTGGGGCTAATCAGCCCCAGCATTTT.

This clonotype was detected ten times or more. This sequence joins TRBV6-5 and TRBJ1-3, with unresolved D. Trimming pared 0 bases from V and 9 bases from J, leaving 9 bases between. Germline CDR1 and CDR2: MNHEY and SVGAGI. This CDR3 contains 13 residues. CDR3 nucleotides: TGTGCCAGCAGTTACTCATGGGGAGGCACCATATATTTT. This gives the protein CASSYSWGGTIYF.

By its share, this clonotype is medium-sized (0.01 to 0.1%). The V and J genes are TRBV5-1 and TRBJ2-3; the match to TRBD2 covers 11 bases. V lost 4 bases to trimming and J lost 0 bases; unmatched junction nucleotides: 4. Germline V gene data show CDR1 as SGHRS and CDR2 as YFSETQ. This CDR3 has 16 amino acids. CDR3 in amino acids: CASSTGTSGSTDTQYF. DNA of the CDR3: TGCGCCAGCAGCACAGGGACTAGCGGTAGCACAGATACGCAGTATTTT.

This clonotype was detected ten times or more. J is TRBJ2-7 and V is TRBV5-1; possibly TRBD2 for D (5 bases). From germline, CDR1 is SGHRS and CDR2 YFSETQ. V was cut by 4 bases and J by 5 bases, with 13 bases left in between. The CDR3 runs to 13 residues. The CDR3 DNA reads as TGCGCCAGCAGCCCGATCGGGGTCCACGAGCAGTACTTC. It specifies CASSPIGVHEQYF.

This clonotype was seen repeatedly, ten times or more. The junction differs from germline at one of its ends, possibly a read error. The chain employs TRBV6-2 or TRBV6-3 and TRBJ2-1, with D possibly being TRBD2 (5 bases). Germline lookup yields CDR1 MNHEY and CDR2 SVGEGT. The CDR3 runs to 12 residues. CDR3 protein: CASSNTRYEQFF. The CDR3 coding sequence is TGTGCCAGCAGCAATACTAGATATGAACAGTTCTTC.

With regard to this clonotype: Germline is not matched at one junction end, which may reflect a read error. The chain couples TRBV7-7 to TRBJ2-2; no clear D gene. CDR3 length equals 13 residues. Germline V gene data show CDR1 as SSHAT and CDR2 as FNYEAQ (reference sequence). This chain's CDR3 is CASSSSDTGELFF. In DNA, the CDR3 is TGTGCTAGCAGCTCCTCCGACACCGGGGAGCTGTTTTTT.

This clonotype was seen a few times. This chain joins TRBV7-2 and TRBJ1-6, with no clear D. Germline lookup yields CDR1 SGHTA and CDR2 FQGNSA. This CDR3 contains 16 residues. Trimming removed 5 bases at V and 0 bases at J, with 11 bases between. The DNA for the CDR3 is TGTGCCAGCAGCCCGGTGTGGGCCTCCTATAATTCACCCCTCCACTTT. It yields the protein CASSPVWASYNSPLHF.

This clonotype was picked up a small number of times. The chain recombines TRBV12-3 or TRBV12-4 with TRBJ2-7; 16 bases are a match to TRBD2. The CDR3 covers 16 residues. The V and J ends lost 6 bases and 7 bases, in that order; junction bases with no gene match: 9. CDR3 protein: CASRGLAGGPREEQYF. CDR3 nucleotides: TGTGCCAGCAGGGGACTAGCGGGAGGGCCGCGGGAGGAGCAGTACTTC.

CDR3 sequence (DNA): TGTGCCAGCAGCTCAGGGACAGTAACTGAAGCTTTCTTT. Its translation: CASSSGTVTEAFF. The chain is built from TRBV5-4 and TRBJ1-1; 7 nucleotides match TRBD1. Germline-derived CDR1 and CDR2 are SGHNT and YYREEE (reference sequence). The ends lost 3 bases at V and 5 bases at J; junction bases unmatched: 4. The CDR3 has 13 residues.

The table lists this clonotype with many counts. The chain uses TRBV10-3 and TRBJ2-7, with a weak D call TRBD2 (6 bases). Trimming cost V 6 bases and J 2 bases, with 8 bases left between them. The CDR3 sequence is 12 residues long. The germline V gene has CDR1 ENHRY and CDR2 SYGVKD. CDR3 coding DNA: TGTGCCATCAGGCGGGGTCCCTACGAGCAGTACTTC. It translates to CAIRRGPYEQYF.

The V call is TRBV5-1, the J call TRBJ2-3; TRBD2 agrees at 7 bases. After removal of 7 bases from V and 2 bases from J, the junction contained 7 bases not matched to a gene. CDR1 is SGHRS and CDR2 is YFSETQ in the germline V gene. The CDR3 is made up of 14 amino acids. As DNA, the CDR3 is TGCGCCAGCTACAGCGGGATGTTCACAGATACGCAGTATTTT. Protein product: CASYSGMFTDTQYF.

This clonotype was seen a few times. The rearrangement uses TRBV30 and TRBJ2-7; D not certain. V was pared by 2 bases and J by 2 bases, with 7 bases between. The germline V gene has CDR1 GTSNPN and CDR2 SVGIG (reference sequence). The length of the CDR3 is 12 residues. In DNA form, the CDR3 reads TGTGCCTGGAGTAACTTACCCTACGAGCAGTACTTC. It codes for CAWSNLPYEQYF.

This clonotype was seen ten or more times. V is TRBV12-3 or TRBV12-4 and J is TRBJ2-1; tentatively, D is TRBD2 (5 bases). V shed 8 bases and J shed 1 base, with 6 bases lying between them. The CDR3 sequence is 12 residues long. Here the CDR3 DNA reads TGTGCCAGCCGGGGATCCTACAATGAGCAGTTCTTC. It codes for CASRGSYNEQFF.

In its sample, this clonotype is medium-sized. The chain couples TRBV10-3 to TRBJ2-7; 7 bases fit TRBD1. Trimming removed 6 bases from V and 1 base from J; junction bases left unmatched: 0. Germline-derived CDR1 and CDR2 are ENHRY and SYGVKD. The CDR3 loop spans 12 amino acids. Here the CDR3 reads CAIRDRSYEQYF. DNA for the CDR3: TGTGCCATCAGGGACAGGTCCTACGAGCAGTACTTC.

The genes are TRBV5-4 and TRBJ2-7; D is unclear. CDR1 is SGHNT and CDR2 is YYREEE in the germline V gene (reference sequence). V lost 4 bases and J lost 4, with 9 bases in between. CDR3 length: 12 residues. Here the CDR3 reads CASSVERYEQYF. The CDR3 coding sequence is TGTGCCAGCAGCGTTGAGCGTTACGAGCAGTACTTC. The full variable domain, its missing parts supplied by reference TRBV5-4 and TRBJ2-7, is ETGVTQSPTHLIKTRGQQVTLRCSSQSGHNTVSWYQQALGQGPQFIFQYYREEENGRGNFPPRFSGLQFPNYSSELNVNALELDDSALYLCASSVERYEQYFGPGTRLTVT.

This clonotype was observed at least ten times. The chain carries TRBV4-3 and TRBJ2-7, with D tentatively TRBD2 (5 bases). The CDR3 is 13 residues long. V shed 0 bases and J shed 4 bases, with 7 bases lying between them. Germline CDR1 LGHNA, CDR2 YSLEER. CDR3 region: CASSQEEGYEQYF. In DNA, the CDR3 is TGCGCCAGCAGCCAAGAAGAGGGATACGAGCAGTACTTC.

This clonotype was seen many times. The J gene is TRBJ1-1, the V gene TRBV29-1; D is unresolved. The germline gives CDR1 SQVTM, CDR2 ANQGSEA. Trimming removed 4 bases at V and 4 bases at J, with 10 bases between. The CDR3 extends over 12 amino acids. Here the CDR3 DNA reads TGCAGCGTTGTCGAGGGCTTCACTGAAGCTTTCTTT. Translation gives CSVVEGFTEAFF.

This clonotype was detected ten times or more. The chain employs TRBV20-1 and TRBJ2-3, with 9 bases that match TRBD2. CDR1 is DFQATT and CDR2 is SNEGSKA in the germline V gene (reference sequence). This CDR3 has 15 amino acids. The J segment lost 7 bases and the V segment lost 0 bases, leaving 8 bases of the junction unmatched. The CDR3 is CSARDTSGSQYTQYF. Here the CDR3 DNA reads TGCAGTGCTAGAGATACTAGCGGGTCCCAATATACGCAGTATTTT.